This T cell receptor beta chain originates from a study of cytomegalovirus exposure and HLA in healthy donors. Study results and limitations: As was reported, the classifier diagnosed cytomegalovirus status with high specificity and sensitivity.

The CDR3 has 11 amino acids. Germline V CDR1 and CDR2: MNHNS, SASEGT. V was pared by 11 bases and J by 2 bases, with 10 bases between. Remarks on this clone: The target antigen is unknown.

The study ran its PCR with 60 Vbeta and 13 Jbeta primers. Method: immunoSEQ multiplex PCR; TCRdb's copy keeps in-frame clones and lacks some. The sample carries roughly 150,000 clones, about 81% recorded once. The chain couples TRBV6-1 to TRBJ2-7, with D perhaps TRBD1 (5 bases). The sequence was obtained from a woman between 18 and 30 years old in good health and CMV-seronegative. The material sequenced was PBMCs. The CDR3 DNA reads TGTGCCCTAGACAGTGCCTACGAGCAGTACTTC. Residues: CALDSAYEQYF.